The rows below give T cell receptor beta chains drawn from one sample of a study of early T cells in non-severe SARS-CoV-2 infection. TCRdb independently ran MiXCR on the 5' RACE reads; one entry per CDR3 protein. Among 25,000 to 30,000 distinct CDR3 sequences listed, roughly 4.5% were seen once. The sequenced material came from whole blood. These receptor sequences come from an adult who was a healthcare worker with PCR-confirmed SARS-CoV-2 infection or an uninfected control (not recorded which). Both conserved end residues are part of each CDR3. The D gene is left open where the match is weak. Only some rows state a clone size, as once, few, many or a class for expanded clones.

clone_size	v_call	d_call	cdr3_length	j_call	cdr3_nt	cdr3_aa
few	TRBV7-2	TRBD2	18	TRBJ2-3	TGTGCCAGCAGCCCCCCCAGGACTAGCGGGAGTATCGCAGATACGCAGTATTTT	CASSPPRTSGSIADTQYF
few	TRBV21-1	.	17	TRBJ2-2	TGTGCCAGCAGCTCAACAGGGGAGCAGGGGAGGACCGGGGAGCTGTTTTTT	CASSSTGEQGRTGELFF
many	TRBV5-4	.	18	TRBJ2-2	TGTGCCAGCAGCTGGCCTGGATTACCGGGACAGAACACCGGGGAGCTGTTTTTT	CASSWPGLPGQNTGELFF
many	TRBV4-1	TRBD2	17	TRBJ2-1	TGCGCCAGCAGGATAGGGGGACTAGCGGGAGGGCAAGATGAGCAGTTCTTC	CASRIGGLAGGQDEQFF
.	TRBV19	TRBD2	16	TRBJ2-5	TGTGCCAGTAGTAGACACTTAGCGGGGGTTGACAAGACCCAGTACTTC	CASSRHLAGVDKTQYF
many	TRBV24-1	.	14	TRBJ2-7	TGTGCCACCCCCGGTCCAGGCGTCACCTACGAGCAGTACTTC	CATPGPGVTYEQYF
many	TRBV7-9	TRBD1	13	TRBJ1-6	TGTGCCAGCAGCCAAACAGGGGATTCACCCCTCCACTTT	CASSQTGDSPLHF
.	TRBV27	.	13	TRBJ2-2	TGTGCCAGCAGTTATGTGGGGGCCGGGGAGCTGTTTTTT	CASSYVGAGELFF
many	TRBV19	TRBD1	16	TRBJ1-3	TGTGCCAGTAGTACAGGGGGCACGGATCCTGGAAACACCATATATTTT	CASSTGGTDPGNTIYF
many	TRBV29-1	.	13	TRBJ2-3	TGCAGCGTTGGCCCGGGCGAAACAGATACGCAGTATTTT	CSVGPGETDTQYF
few	TRBV7-2	.	15	TRBJ2-3	TGTGCCAGCAGCCGGATCGGGGGAATGACAGATACGCAGTATTTT	CASSRIGGMTDTQYF
.	TRBV20-1	TRBD1	13	TRBJ2-7	TGCAGTGCCGGAGGACAGGGGGACTACGAGCAGTACTTC	CSAGGQGDYEQYF
many	TRBV6-6	TRBD1	15	TRBJ1-2	TGTGCCAGCAGAACCGGGGGACAGGGAAGGGGAGGCTACACCTTC	CASRTGGQGRGGYTF
many	TRBV20-1	.	13	TRBJ1-1	TGCAGTGCTAGAGATTCGAGGGGCACTGAAGCTTTCTTT	CSARDSRGTEAFF
many	TRBV18	TRBD1	15	TRBJ2-2	TGTGCCAGCTCACCCCTACAGGGGGACACCGGGGAGCTGTTTTTT	CASSPLQGDTGELFF
many	TRBV20-1	.	15	TRBJ1-1	TGCAGTGCTAGAGAGGGGAAGAGGATGAACACTGAAGCTTTCTTT	CSAREGKRMNTEAFF
few	TRBV9	TRBD1	15	TRBJ2-2	TGTGCCAGCAGCGTTACAGGGGGCCCCTCCGGGGAGCTGTTTTTT	CASSVTGGPSGELFF
many	TRBV18	.	17	TRBJ1-1	TGTGCCAGCTCTATTCTTCCACATAACAGAGTGGGGACTGAAGCTTTCTTT	CASSILPHNRVGTEAFF
few	TRBV27	TRBD1	15	TRBJ1-2	TGTGCCAGCAGCCTGGACAGGGATTTTAACTATGGCTACACCTTC	CASSLDRDFNYGYTF
.	TRBV30	.	13	TRBJ2-1	TGTGCCTGGAGTGTAGTTAGAGCGGGTGAGCAGTTCTTC	CAWSVVRAGEQFF
many	TRBV7-9	.	13	TRBJ1-5	TGTGCCAGCAGCAGCCAGGGAGATCAGCCCCAGCATTTT	CASSSQGDQPQHF
many	TRBV6-5	.	15	TRBJ2-2	TGTGCCAGCAGTTACGGGCTACCAGACACCGGGGAGCTGTTTTTT	CASSYGLPDTGELFF
many	TRBV7-2	.	14	TRBJ2-5	TGTGCCAGCAGCTTGGTAACAGCACAAGAGACCCAGTACTTC	CASSLVTAQETQYF
many	TRBV29-1	.	12	TRBJ2-1	TGCAGCGTTGTTTTTCAGAGCAATGAGCAGTTCTTC	CSVVFQSNEQFF
many	TRBV7-3	.	14	TRBJ2-6	TGTGCCAGCAGCTTAACCTCTGGGGCCAACGTCCTGACTTTC	CASSLTSGANVLTF
many	TRBV19	.	15	TRBJ2-1	TGTGCCAGTAGACCTGGGCTAGTGGGATACAATGAGCAGTTCTTC	CASRPGLVGYNEQFF
many	TRBV29-1	.	12	TRBJ1-3	TGCAGCGTTCGTCGGACTGGAAACACCATATATTTT	CSVRRTGNTIYF
.	TRBV9	.	15	TRBJ2-3	TGTGCCAGCAGCGTAGTGGCTAGCCCCCGCGATACGCAGTATTTT	CASSVVASPRDTQYF
few	TRBV6-2/TRBV6-3	TRBD2	17	TRBJ2-3	TGTGCCAGCGGCTCCCCCTCAAGTCGGCGGGAGGCAGATACGCAGTATTTT	CASGSPSSRREADTQYF
many	TRBV29-1	.	13	TRBJ1-2	TGCAGCGTTGATGTCCGGATTACCTATGGCTACACCTTC	CSVDVRITYGYTF
.	TRBV29-1	TRBD1	12	TRBJ2-7	TGCAGCGTTGTGGGGTTTGATGGGGACAGGTACTTC	CSVVGFDGDRYF
many	TRBV7-3	.	17	TRBJ2-5	TGTGCCAGCAGCTTCACCTACAACCCGGGACTGCAAGAGACCCAGTACTTC	CASSFTYNPGLQETQYF
many	TRBV12-3/TRBV12-4	.	13	TRBJ1-2	TGTGCCAGCAGTTTGGGGGAAAGCTATGGCTACACCTTC	CASSLGESYGYTF
many	TRBV4-2	.	15	TRBJ2-6	TGTGCCAGCAGCCAAGACACTTCTGGGGCCAACGTCCTGACTTTC	CASSQDTSGANVLTF
many	TRBV30	.	19	TRBJ2-6	TGTGCCTGGAGTGGCTCCCGGGGACGCCTTAGCTCTGGGGCCAACGTCCTGACTTTC	CAWSGSRGRLSSGANVLTF
many	TRBV29-1	TRBD2	16	TRBJ2-1	TGCAGCGTTATCACCCAGGGGACTAGCGGATACAATGAGCAGTTCTTC	CSVITQGTSGYNEQFF
few	TRBV3-1	.	14	TRBJ1-6	TGTGCCAGCAGCCCTTCGGGGGGTAATTCACCCCTCCACTTT	CASSPSGGNSPLHF
.	TRBV30	.	13	TRBJ2-2	TGTGCCTGGAATGTAGTGAACACCGGGGAGCTGTTTTTT	CAWNVVNTGELFF
many	TRBV7-9	.	13	TRBJ2-3	TGTGCCAGCAGCCGAGACAGCACAGATACGCAGTATTTT	CASSRDSTDTQYF
many	TRBV5-1	.	13	TRBJ2-6	TGCGCCAGCAGCCCGGAAGGGGCCAACGTCCTGACTTTC	CASSPEGANVLTF
many	TRBV9	.	15	TRBJ2-3	TGTGCCAGCAGCGTGGGATTAACTAGCACAGATACGCAGTATTTT	CASSVGLTSTDTQYF
.	TRBV9	TRBD1	16	TRBJ2-1	TGTGCCAGCAGCCCCCCAGGGACAGGAGACTACAATGAGCAGTTCTTC	CASSPPGTGDYNEQFF
many	TRBV7-9	TRBD2	15	TRBJ2-5	TGTGCCAGCAGCTATCTAGCGGGAGGGTTAGAGACCCAGTACTTC	CASSYLAGGLETQYF
many	TRBV12-3/TRBV12-4	TRBD2	16	TRBJ2-2	TGTGCCAGCAGACTCCAACTAGCGGCGAACACCGGGGAGCTGTTTTTT	CASRLQLAANTGELFF
few	TRBV7-9	TRBD1	14	TRBJ1-1	TGTGCCAGCAGCCCCGGGACAGCGGGCACTGAAGCTTTCTTT	CASSPGTAGTEAFF
many	TRBV12-3/TRBV12-4	.	16	TRBJ1-3	TGTGCCAGCAGTTTACGGGGGAGGCCCTCTGGAAACACCATATATTTT	CASSLRGRPSGNTIYF
many	TRBV20-1	.	11	TRBJ2-1	TGCAGTGCTAGAACGCGGGGAGAGCAGTTCTTC	CSARTRGEQFF
many	TRBV2	.	14	TRBJ1-4	TGTGCCAGCAGAGTCCGGTCCGCAGTGAGGAAACTGTTTTTT	CASRVRSAVRKLFF
few	TRBV11-2	TRBD1	14	TRBJ2-7	TGTGCCAGCAGCCGACAGGGGGTGATCTACGAGCAGTACTTC	CASSRQGVIYEQYF
many	TRBV5-1	TRBD1	17	TRBJ2-3	TGCGCCAGCAGCTTGGAAATCGACAGGGGTTTCACAGATACGCAGTATTTT	CASSLEIDRGFTDTQYF
few	TRBV18	.	16	TRBJ2-5	TGTGCCAGCTCACCACCGAGAGGAGACCCCCAAGAGACCCAGTACTTC	CASSPPRGDPQETQYF
.	TRBV20-1	TRBD2	14	TRBJ2-3	TGCAGTGCTAGAGATAGCGGGGGCACAGATACGCAGTATTTT	CSARDSGGTDTQYF
many	TRBV5-1	TRBD1	15	TRBJ2-7	TGCGCCAGCAGCTCGGGGACAGGGGTTTCCTACGAGCAGTACTTC	CASSSGTGVSYEQYF
few	TRBV9	TRBD1	14	TRBJ2-1	TGTGCCAGCAGCGTCACGACAGGGGTCGATGAGCAGTTCTTC	CASSVTTGVDEQFF
.	TRBV6-6	.	13	TRBJ2-5	TGTGCCAGCACTTACTTCGAGGGGGAGACCCAGTACTTC	CASTYFEGETQYF